This is a list of T cell receptor beta chains from one sample in a study of T cells after yellow fever vaccination. TCRdb called the 5' RACE reads again in MiXCR, with one record for every CDR3 protein. The table records under 250,000 distinct CDR3 sequences, 6.5% to 8.5% of them present only once. The sequencing here drew on CD4+ T cells sorted from PBMCs, taken 15 days after the yellow fever booster vaccination. These receptors all come from a man aged 25 to 45 who received the YFV17D yellow fever vaccine. The conserved cysteine and the conserved F or W are not part of the CDR3 here. Fields, in order: J gene, V gene, CDR3 protein.

TRBJ1-1,TRBV20-1,SAFGPGNTEAF
TRBJ2-5,TRBV20-1,SPKRQQETQY
TRBJ2-5,TRBV2,ASAPYQETQY
TRBJ1-3,TRBV7-9,ASSLGLGTQGTIY
TRBJ2-7,TRBV20-1,SATGRRWDEQY
TRBJ2-2,TRBV3-1,ASSPLQGSGELF
TRBJ2-2,TRBV20-1,SARDLSKSGANTGELF
TRBJ2-3,TRBV7-2,ASSLTGLSGITDTQY
TRBJ2-2,TRBV7-2,ASSLTSGRTGELF
TRBJ2-7,TRBV4-2,ASSQVRGDGGYEQY
TRBJ2-7,TRBV10-3,AINLAGGPSSEQY
TRBJ2-6,TRBV7-2,ASSFFGGKGGANVLT
TRBJ2-7,TRBV7-2,ASSLSGLAGGPGQY
TRBJ2-1,TRBV5-1,ASSLWAPNDEQF